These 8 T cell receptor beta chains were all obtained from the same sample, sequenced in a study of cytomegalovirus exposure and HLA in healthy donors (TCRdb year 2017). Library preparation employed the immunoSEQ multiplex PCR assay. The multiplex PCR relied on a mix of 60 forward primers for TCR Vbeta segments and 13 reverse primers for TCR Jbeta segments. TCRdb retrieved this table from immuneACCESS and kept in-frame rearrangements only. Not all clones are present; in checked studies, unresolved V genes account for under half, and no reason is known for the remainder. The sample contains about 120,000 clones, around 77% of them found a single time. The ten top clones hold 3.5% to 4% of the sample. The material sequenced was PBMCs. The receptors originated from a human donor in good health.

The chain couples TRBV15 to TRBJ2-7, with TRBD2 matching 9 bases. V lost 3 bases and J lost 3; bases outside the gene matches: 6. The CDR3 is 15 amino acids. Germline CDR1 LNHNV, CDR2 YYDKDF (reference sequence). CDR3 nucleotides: TGTGCCACCAGCAGTAGGACTAGCGAGATCTACGAGCAGTACTTC. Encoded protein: CATSSRTSEIYEQYF.

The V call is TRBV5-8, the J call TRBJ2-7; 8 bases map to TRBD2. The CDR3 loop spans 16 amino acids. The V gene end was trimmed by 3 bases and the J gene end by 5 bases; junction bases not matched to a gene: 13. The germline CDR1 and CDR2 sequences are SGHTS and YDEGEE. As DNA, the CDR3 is TGTGCCAGCAGCTCGTTGGGACTAGTACGTGGAGACGAGCAGTACTTC. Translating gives CASSSLGLVRGDEQYF. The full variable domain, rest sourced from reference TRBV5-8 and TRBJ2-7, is EAGVTQSPTHLIKTRGQQATLRCSPISGHTSVYWYQQALGLGLQFLLWYDEGEERNRGNFPPRFSGRQFPNYSSELNVNALELEDSALYLCASSSLGLVRGDEQYFGPGTRLTVT.

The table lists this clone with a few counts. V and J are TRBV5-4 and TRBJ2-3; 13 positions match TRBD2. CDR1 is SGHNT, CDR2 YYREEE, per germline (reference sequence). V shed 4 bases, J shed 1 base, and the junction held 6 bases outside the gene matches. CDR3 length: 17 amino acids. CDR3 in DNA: TGTGCCAGCAGCGGACTAGCGGGAGTTTACGGCACAGATACGCAGTATTTT. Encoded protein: CASSGLAGVYGTDTQYF.

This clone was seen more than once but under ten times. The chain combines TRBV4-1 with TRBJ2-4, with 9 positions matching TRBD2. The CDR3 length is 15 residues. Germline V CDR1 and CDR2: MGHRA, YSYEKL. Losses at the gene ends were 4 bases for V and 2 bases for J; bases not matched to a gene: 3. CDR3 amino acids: CASSPLAGTKNIQYF. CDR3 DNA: TGCGCCAGCAGCCCCCTAGCGGGGACCAAAAACATTCAGTACTTC.

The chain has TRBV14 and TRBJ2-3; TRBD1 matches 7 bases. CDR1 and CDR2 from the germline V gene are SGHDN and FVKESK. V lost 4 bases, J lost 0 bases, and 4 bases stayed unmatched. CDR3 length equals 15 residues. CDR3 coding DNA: TGTGCCAGCAGCCGAGGGGGCTGGAGCACAGATACGCAGTATTTT. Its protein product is CASSRGGWSTDTQYF.

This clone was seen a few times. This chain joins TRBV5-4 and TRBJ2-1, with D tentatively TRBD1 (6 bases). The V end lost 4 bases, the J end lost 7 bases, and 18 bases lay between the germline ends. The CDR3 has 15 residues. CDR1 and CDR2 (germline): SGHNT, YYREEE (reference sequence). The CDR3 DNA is TGTGCCAGCAGCCCCGACAGGCTTGGTGGAAATGAGCAGTTCTTC. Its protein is CASSPDRLGGNEQFF.

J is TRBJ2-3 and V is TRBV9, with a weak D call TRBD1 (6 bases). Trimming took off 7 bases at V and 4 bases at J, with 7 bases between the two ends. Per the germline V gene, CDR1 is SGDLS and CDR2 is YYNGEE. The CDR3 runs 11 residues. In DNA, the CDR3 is TGTGCCAGCGGACAGTCAGATACGCAGTATTTT. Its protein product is CASGQSDTQYF.

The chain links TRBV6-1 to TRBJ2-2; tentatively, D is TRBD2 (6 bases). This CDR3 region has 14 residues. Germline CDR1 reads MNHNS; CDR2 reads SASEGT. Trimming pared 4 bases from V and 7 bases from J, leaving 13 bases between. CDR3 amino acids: CASSVSREVGELFF. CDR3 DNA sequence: TGTGCCAGCAGTGTTTCGAGGGAGGTCGGGGAGCTGTTTTTT.